One sample yielded the 28 T cell receptor beta chains listed below, sequenced in a study of PD-L1 blockade in urothelial cancer. Measured with immunoSEQ multiplex PCR; TCRdb has only the in-frame clones, and not every one. Of roughly 39,000 clones in the sample, more than 85% were seen once. Time point noted: pretreatment peripheral blood. The source was PBMCs, collected around atezolizumab (anti-PD-L1) treatment. These receptors all stem from a woman aged 60-70 years with urothelial cancer.

CDR3 DNA sequence: TGCGCCAGCAGCTTGGGGACAGGGGCCGGGGGTGAAAAACTGTTTTTT. Protein: CASSLGTGAGGEKLFF. This chain links TRBV5-1 with TRBJ1-4, with 9 bases lining up with TRBD1. Looked up from germline, CDR1 is SGHRS and CDR2 is YFSETQ. CDR3 length: 16 amino acids. Unmatched junction bases numbered 7, after V lost 0 bases and J lost 7 bases.

The V call is TRBV18, the J call TRBJ1-2; D ambiguous. V lost 1 base and J lost 3, with 12 bases in between. This CDR3 is built from 15 residues. Germline V CDR1 and CDR2: KGHSH, LQKENI. This CDR3 is CASSPQEARYYGYTF. The CDR3 DNA sequence: TGTGCCAGCTCACCACAAGAGGCCCGATACTATGGCTACACCTTC.

V and J are TRBV7-2 and TRBJ2-3; a weak D match, TRBD2 (5 bases). Trimming took 4 bases from V and 6 from J, leaving 17 bases between them. The CDR3 sequence is 15 residues long. Germline values: CDR1 SGHTA, CDR2 FQGNSA. The CDR3 region has the DNA TGTGCCAGCAGCTCCTTACGGAGCGGCATCGATACGCAGTATTTT. Its protein is CASSSLRSGIDTQYF.

CDR3 protein: CASKNRDRNSPLHF. The CDR3 DNA reads TGTGCCAGCAAGAACCGGGACAGGAATTCACCCCTCCACTTT. The chain is built from TRBV27 and TRBJ1-6, with 8 bases matching TRBD1. After removal of 7 bases from V and 7 bases from J, the junction contained 6 bases not matched to a gene. CDR1 and CDR2 (germline): MNHEY, SMNVEV (reference sequence). The CDR3 runs 14 residues.

The chain has TRBV19 and TRBJ1-5; D gene unclear. The CDR3 totals 13 residues. Germline V lookup: CDR1 LNHDA, CDR2 SQIVND (reference sequence). The V and J ends lost 4 bases and 2 bases respectively, with 6 bases between them. The CDR3 here is CASSTQGNQPQHF. DNA of the CDR3: TGTGCCAGTAGTACCCAGGGCAATCAGCCCCAGCATTTT.

V usage is TRBV7-2 and J usage is TRBJ2-7, with D possibly matching TRBD2 (6 bases). The CDR3 is 13 amino acids. Germline V lookup: CDR1 SGHTA, CDR2 FQGNSA. V dropped 5 bases and J dropped 6 bases, with 14 bases sitting between them. In nucleotides, the CDR3 is TGTGCCAGCAGCGCCTGGACTACCCGCGAGCAGTACTTC. Protein product: CASSAWTTREQYF. Full variable domain (missing parts from reference TRBV7-2 and TRBJ2-7): GAGVSQSPSNKVTEKGKDVELRCDPISGHTALYWYRQSLGQGLEFLIYFQGNSAPDKSGLPSDRFSAERTGGSVSTLTIQRTQQEDSAVYLCASSAWTTREQYFGPGTRLTVT.

In nucleotides, the CDR3 is TGTGCCAGCAGCTTGGCGGGGAGAACTAATGAAAAACTGTTTTTT. Encoded protein: CASSLAGRTNEKLFF. The chain employs TRBV5-4 and TRBJ1-4, with unresolved D. The germline CDR1 and CDR2 sequences are SGHNT and YYREEE (reference sequence). This CDR3 region has 15 residues. V lost 0 bases and J lost 1, with 7 bases in between.

The chain has TRBV30 and TRBJ1-5; 7 positions match TRBD1. CDR1 and CDR2 (germline): GTSNPN, SVGIG (reference sequence). V lost 2 bases and J lost 3; bases outside the gene matches: 16. There are 18 residues in the CDR3. The CDR3 DNA follows: TGTGCCTGGAGTATCCCACCTGGTACGACAGGGTACAATCAGCCCCAGCATTTT. Residues: CAWSIPPGTTGYNQPQHF.

The chain has TRBV11-2 and TRBJ2-1; 9 bases fit TRBD2. This CDR3 region has 18 residues. The junction had 18 bases not matched to a gene; V was cut back by 3 bases and J by 9 bases. Germline-derived CDR1 and CDR2 are SGHAT and FQNNGV. In DNA, the CDR3 is TGTGCCAGCAGCTTTTTCTATTTAGCGGGAGTTTCCCCCAGTGAGCAGTTCTTC. Translating it yields CASSFFYLAGVSPSEQFF.

The chain couples TRBV19 to TRBJ2-4; 12 nucleotides agree with TRBD2. Germline V gene sequence: CDR1 LNHDA, CDR2 SQIVND (reference sequence). Trimming cost V 4 bases and J 5 bases; bases outside gene matches: 12. The CDR3 has 18 residues. CDR3 in amino acids: CASSTRLAGEVGENIQYF. The CDR3 DNA reads as TGTGCCAGTAGTACCCGACTAGCGGGAGAAGTAGGGGAAAACATTCAGTACTTC. Filled out from reference TRBV19 and TRBJ2-4, the complete variable domain reads DGGITQSPKYLFRKEGQNVTLSCEQNLNHDAMYWYRQDPGQGLRLIYYSQIVNDFQKGDIAEGYSVSREKKESFPLTVTSAQKNPTAFYLCASSTRLAGEVGENIQYFGAGTRLSVL.

Here the CDR3 reads CASSTGTNYNEQFF. DNA for the CDR3: TGTGCCAGCAGTACCGGGACTAACTACAATGAGCAGTTCTTC. The chain links TRBV6-6 to TRBJ2-1; 7 bases map to TRBD2. The V gene's germline CDR1 is MNHNY and CDR2 SVGAGI (reference sequence). This CDR3 has 14 amino acids. The V gene end was trimmed by 5 bases and the J gene end by 3 bases; junction bases not matched to a gene: 4.

The J gene is TRBJ1-1, the V gene TRBV7-9; tentatively, D is TRBD1 (5 bases). Per germline, CDR1 SEHNR and CDR2 FQNEAQ (reference sequence). Trimming removed 10 bases at V and 0 bases at J, with 15 bases between. The CDR3 totals 14 residues. The CDR3 DNA is TGTGCCACCTCGCCCGCAGGGATGAACACTGAAGCTTTCTTT. Protein: CATSPAGMNTEAFF.

Only one count was recorded for this clone. The chain combines TRBV18 with TRBJ2-1, with 10 bases aligning to TRBD1. The CDR3 has 15 residues. Germline CDR1 reads KGHSH; CDR2 reads LQKENI. The ends lost 3 bases at V and 4 bases at J; junction bases unmatched: 3. The CDR3 spells CASSPDRGQYNEQFF. Here the CDR3 DNA reads TGTGCCAGCTCACCCGACAGGGGGCAATACAATGAGCAGTTCTTC. The whole variable domain, filled in from reference TRBV18 and TRBJ2-1, reads NAGVMQNPRHLVRRRGQEARLRCSPMKGHSHVYWYRQLPEEGLKFMVYLQKENIIDESGMPKERFSAEFPKEGPSILRIQQVVRGDSAAYFCASSPDRGQYNEQFFGPGTRLTVL.

The V gene is TRBV9, the J gene TRBJ1-2; D not certain. The CDR3 spans 13 residues. V dropped 0 bases and J dropped 8 bases, with 11 bases sitting between them. Germline loops: CDR1 SGDLS, CDR2 YYNGEE. DNA of the CDR3: TGTGCCAGCAGCGTAGCGGCGGGGTTCGGCTACACCTTC. Translating it yields CASSVAAGFGYTF.

V is TRBV7-8 and J is TRBJ2-1; 8 positions agree with TRBD1. The V gene end was trimmed by 1 base and the J gene end by 1 base; junction bases not matched to a gene: 3. This CDR3 has 16 residues. Germline V gene sequence: CDR1 SGHVS, CDR2 FQNEAQ. CDR3 protein: CASSLDQGASYNEQFF. For the CDR3, the DNA is TGTGCCAGCAGCTTAGACCAGGGGGCTTCCTACAATGAGCAGTTCTTC. The whole variable domain, remainder taken from reference TRBV7-8 and TRBJ2-1, is GAGVSQSPRYKVAKRGQDVALRCDPISGHVSLFWYQQALGQGPEFLTYFQNEAQLDKSGLPSDRFFAERPEGSVSTLKIQRTQQEDSAVYLCASSLDQGASYNEQFFGPGTRLTVL.

The CDR3 DNA sequence: TGTGCCAGCAGTAAGCGACTAGCGGGAGAGCCCGCAGATACGCAGTATTTT. This codes for CASSKRLAGEPADTQYF. This chain joins TRBV25-1 and TRBJ2-3, with 12 bases aligning to TRBD2. Germline V gives CDR1 MGHDK, CDR2 SYGVNS. The trim removed 5 bases at V and 4 bases at J, leaving 10 bases unmatched. The CDR3 totals 17 residues.

V usage is TRBV7-9 and J usage is TRBJ2-1; TRBD2 matches 9 bases. CDR3 length: 16 amino acids. Germline V gives CDR1 SEHNR, CDR2 FQNEAQ (reference sequence). Trimming cost V 4 bases and J 4 bases; bases outside gene matches: 8. As DNA, the CDR3 is TGTGCCAGCAGCTCACCGACTAGCGGCGGATACAATGAGCAGTTCTTC. It encodes CASSSPTSGGYNEQFF.

The chain is built from TRBV18 and TRBJ2-7; D is possibly TRBD2 (5 bases). The CDR3 length is 14 residues. From germline, CDR1 is KGHSH and CDR2 LQKENI. V lost 0 bases to trimming and J lost 7 bases, with 13 bases between them. The CDR3 here is CASSPPSGLREQYF. In DNA, the CDR3 is TGTGCCAGCTCACCACCGAGCGGCCTTAGGGAGCAGTACTTC.

This clone was detected once. This chain uses TRBV21-1 with TRBJ1-1; TRBD1 was called by the table and not checked on the DNA. TRBV21-1 is deemed a pseudogene. This CDR3 has 17 residues. The CDR3 region has the DNA TGTGCCAGCAGCAATGGGCCCCCGGGACAGGGGAACACTGAAGCTTTCTTT. Its protein is CASSNGPPGQGNTEAFF.

This clone is a singleton in its sample. V is TRBV28 and J is TRBJ2-2; the D is unclear. The CDR3 runs to 14 residues. V was clipped by 1 base and J by 4 bases, with 7 bases between them. Germline assignment: CDR1 MDHEN and CDR2 SYDVKM. The CDR3 DNA follows: TGTGCCAGCAGTTTATCCAGATTCACCGGGGAGCTGTTTTTT. Translated: CASSLSRFTGELFF. The complete variable domain, with remaining parts taken from reference TRBV28 and TRBJ2-2, reads DVKVTQSSRYLVKRTGEKVFLECVQDMDHENMFWYRQDPGLGLRLIYFSYDVKMKEKGDIPEGYSVSREKKERFSLILESASTNQTSMYLCASSLSRFTGELFFGEGSRLTVL.

The J gene is TRBJ2-7, the V gene TRBV10-3; D is perhaps TRBD2 (5 bases). The CDR3 sequence is 14 residues long. Per germline, CDR1 ENHRY and CDR2 SYGVKD. V was cut by 3 bases and J by 0 bases, with 9 bases left in between. Here the CDR3 DNA reads TGTGCCATCAGTGATAGGGAGACCTCCTACGAGCAGTACTTC. This codes for CAISDRETSYEQYF.

The chain recombines TRBV7-2 with TRBJ2-1; weak D call: TRBD2 (5 bases). CDR1 SGHTA and CDR2 FQGNSA come from the germline V gene. CDR3 length equals 14 residues. With 6 bases removed from V and 5 bases from J, the gap between germline ends came to 14 bases. The CDR3 reads CASSWNPGDNEQFF. In DNA, the CDR3 is TGTGCCAGCAGTTGGAATCCCGGGGACAATGAGCAGTTCTTC.

The CDR3 sequence: CASSLKGALGYTF. The DNA of the CDR3 is TGTGCCAGCAGTTTGAAGGGGGCGCTGGGCTACACCTTC. V usage is TRBV28 and J usage is TRBJ1-2, with TRBD1 matching over 7 bases. The CDR3 has 13 amino acids. V was clipped by 3 bases and J by 8 bases; unmatched bases: 6. The germline V gene encodes CDR1 MDHEN and CDR2 SYDVKM.

V gene TRBV5-8 combines with J gene TRBJ2-1; no definite D call. The V end was cut by 4 bases, the J end by 6 bases, with 2 bases between. The CDR3 contains 10 residues. CDR1 SGHTS and CDR2 YDEGEE come from the germline V gene. The DNA for the CDR3 is TGTGCCAGCAGCCGCAATGAGCAGTTCTTC. It specifies CASSRNEQFF.

The CDR3 nucleotides read TGCGCCAGCAGCCCCACTAGCGGGAGATTAGGAGGGGAGCTGTTTTTT. It specifies CASSPTSGRLGGELFF. V and J are TRBV5-1 and TRBJ2-2; 11 bases align to TRBD2. Trimming cost V 4 bases and J 8 bases; bases outside gene matches: 10. CDR1 is SGHRS, CDR2 YFSETQ, per germline. This CDR3 has 16 residues.

This CDR3 is CASSPGEAYEQYF. The CDR3 nucleotides are TGCGCCAGCAGCCCGGGGGAGGCCTACGAGCAGTACTTC. The chain has TRBV5-1 and TRBJ2-7; tentative D call: TRBD2 (6 bases). Looked up from germline, CDR1 is SGHRS and CDR2 is YFSETQ. This CDR3 contains 13 residues. V lost 4 bases and J lost 2, with 10 bases in between.

The CDR3 sequence is CASSLIYEQYF. As DNA, the CDR3 is TGTGCCAGCAGCTTAATATACGAGCAGTACTTC. The rearrangement joins TRBV11-2 to TRBJ2-7; no clear D gene. CDR1 and CDR2 from the germline V gene are SGHAT and FQNNGV. V shed 2 bases and J shed 4 bases, with 3 bases lying between them. The CDR3 is 11 residues long.

V usage is TRBV5-6 and J usage is TRBJ2-1, with TRBD2 identical over 8 bases. CDR1 SGHDT and CDR2 YYEEEE come from the germline V gene. V lost 1 base and J lost 7; bases outside the gene matches: 1. The CDR3 contains 13 residues. The CDR3 DNA reads as TGTGCCAGCAGCTTGCCTAGCGGGAATGAGCAGTTCTTC. As protein: CASSLPSGNEQFF.